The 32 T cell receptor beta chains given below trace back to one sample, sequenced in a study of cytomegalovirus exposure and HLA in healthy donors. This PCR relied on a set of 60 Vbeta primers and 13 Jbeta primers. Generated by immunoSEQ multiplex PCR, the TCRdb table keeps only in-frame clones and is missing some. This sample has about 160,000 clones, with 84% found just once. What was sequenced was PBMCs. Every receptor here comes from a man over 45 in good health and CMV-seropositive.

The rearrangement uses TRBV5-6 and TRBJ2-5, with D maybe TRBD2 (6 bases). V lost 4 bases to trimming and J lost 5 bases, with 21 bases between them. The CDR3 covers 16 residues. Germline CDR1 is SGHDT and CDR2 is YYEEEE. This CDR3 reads CASSPRDRYISETQYF. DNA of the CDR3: TGTGCCAGCAGCCCGCGGGACCGCTACATATCCGAGACCCAGTACTTC.

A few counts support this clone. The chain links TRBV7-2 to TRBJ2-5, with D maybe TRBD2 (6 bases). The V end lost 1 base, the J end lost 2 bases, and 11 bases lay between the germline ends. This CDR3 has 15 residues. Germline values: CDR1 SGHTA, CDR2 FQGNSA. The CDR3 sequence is CASSLDYGGQETQYF. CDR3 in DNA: TGTGCCAGCAGCTTAGACTACGGAGGGCAAGAGACCCAGTACTTC.

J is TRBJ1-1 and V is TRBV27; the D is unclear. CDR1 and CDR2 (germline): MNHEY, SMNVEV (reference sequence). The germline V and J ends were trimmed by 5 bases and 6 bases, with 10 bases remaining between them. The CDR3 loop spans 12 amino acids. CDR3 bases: TGTGCCAGCAGTAGTCTCGGGGCTGAAGCTTTCTTT. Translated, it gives CASSSLGAEAFF.

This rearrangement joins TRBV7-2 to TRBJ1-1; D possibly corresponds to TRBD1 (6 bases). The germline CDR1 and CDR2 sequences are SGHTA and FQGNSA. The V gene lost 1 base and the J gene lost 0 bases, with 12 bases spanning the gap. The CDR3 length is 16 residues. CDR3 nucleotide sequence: TGTGCCAGCAGCTTAGGGGCAGACAGGTTGAACACTGAAGCTTTCTTT. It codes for CASSLGADRLNTEAFF.

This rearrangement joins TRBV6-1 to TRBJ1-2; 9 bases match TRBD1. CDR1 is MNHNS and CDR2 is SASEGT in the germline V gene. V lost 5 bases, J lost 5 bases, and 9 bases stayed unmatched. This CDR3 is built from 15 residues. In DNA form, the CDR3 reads TGTGCCAGCAGTTCAACCGTAGACAGGGGGTATGGCTACACCTTC. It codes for CASSSTVDRGYGYTF.

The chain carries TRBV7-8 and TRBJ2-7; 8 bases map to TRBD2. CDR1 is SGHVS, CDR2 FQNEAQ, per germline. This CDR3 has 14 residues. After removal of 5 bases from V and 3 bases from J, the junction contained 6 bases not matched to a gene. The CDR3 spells CASSHSGTGYEQYV. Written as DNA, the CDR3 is TGTGCCAGCAGCCATAGCGGGACTGGCTACGAGCAGTACGTC.

CDR3 sequence reads: CASSENPPREGEKLFF. The DNA of the CDR3 is TGCGCCAGCAGTGAGAATCCTCCCAGGGAAGGTGAAAAACTGTTTTTT. The chain carries TRBV10-1 and TRBJ1-4, with D possibly matching TRBD1 (5 bases). The CDR3 extends over 16 amino acids. Trimming removed 2 bases from V and 7 bases from J, with 17 bases in between. CDR1 is WNHNN and CDR2 is SYGVQD in the germline V gene (reference sequence).

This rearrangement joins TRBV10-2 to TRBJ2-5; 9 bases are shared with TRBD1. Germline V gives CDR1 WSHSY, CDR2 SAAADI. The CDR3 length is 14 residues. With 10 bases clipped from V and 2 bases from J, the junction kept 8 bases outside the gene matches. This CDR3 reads CATSPDRGQETQYF. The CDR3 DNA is TGCGCCACCTCCCCAGACAGGGGGCAAGAGACCCAGTACTTC.

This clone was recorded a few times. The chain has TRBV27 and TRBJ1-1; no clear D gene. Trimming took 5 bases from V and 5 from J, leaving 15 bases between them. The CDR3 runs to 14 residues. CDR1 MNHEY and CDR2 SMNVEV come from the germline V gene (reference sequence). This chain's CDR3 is CASSPRRGGTEAFF. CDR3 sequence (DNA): TGTGCCAGCAGTCCCCGGCGGGGTGGAACTGAAGCTTTCTTT.

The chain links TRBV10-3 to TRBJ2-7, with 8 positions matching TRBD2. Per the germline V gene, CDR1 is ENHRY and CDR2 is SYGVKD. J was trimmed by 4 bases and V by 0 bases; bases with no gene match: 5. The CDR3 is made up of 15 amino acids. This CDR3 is CAISESLTSGYEQYV. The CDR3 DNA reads TGTGCCATCAGTGAGTCGCTAACTAGCGGTTACGAGCAGTACGTC.

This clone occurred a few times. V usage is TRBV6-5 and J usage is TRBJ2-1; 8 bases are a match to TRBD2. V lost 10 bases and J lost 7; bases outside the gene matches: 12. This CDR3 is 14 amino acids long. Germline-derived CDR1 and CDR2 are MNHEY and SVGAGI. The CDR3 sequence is CATGAGGGLNEQFF. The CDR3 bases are TGTGCCACCGGAGCCGGGGGGGGTTTGAATGAGCAGTTCTTC.

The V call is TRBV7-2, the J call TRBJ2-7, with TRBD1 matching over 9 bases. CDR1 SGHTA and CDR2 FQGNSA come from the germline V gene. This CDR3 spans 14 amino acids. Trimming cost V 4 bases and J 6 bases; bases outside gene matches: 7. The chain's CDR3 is CASSSSGTGSEQYF. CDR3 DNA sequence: TGTGCCAGCAGCTCCTCCGGGACAGGGAGCGAGCAGTACTTC.

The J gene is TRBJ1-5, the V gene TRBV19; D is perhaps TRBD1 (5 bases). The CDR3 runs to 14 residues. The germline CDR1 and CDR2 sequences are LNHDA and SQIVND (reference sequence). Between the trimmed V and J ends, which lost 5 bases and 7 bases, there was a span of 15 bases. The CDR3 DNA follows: TGTGCCAGTAGTGGGGCCCCGGGGGGGCAGCCCCAGCATTTT. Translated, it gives CASSGAPGGQPQHF.

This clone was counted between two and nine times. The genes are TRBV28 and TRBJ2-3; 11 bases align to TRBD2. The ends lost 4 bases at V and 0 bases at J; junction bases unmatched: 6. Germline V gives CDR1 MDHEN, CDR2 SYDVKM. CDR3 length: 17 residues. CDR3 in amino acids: CASSSGTSGTSTDTQYF. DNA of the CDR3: TGTGCCAGCAGTTCCGGGACTAGCGGAACTAGCACAGATACGCAGTATTTT.

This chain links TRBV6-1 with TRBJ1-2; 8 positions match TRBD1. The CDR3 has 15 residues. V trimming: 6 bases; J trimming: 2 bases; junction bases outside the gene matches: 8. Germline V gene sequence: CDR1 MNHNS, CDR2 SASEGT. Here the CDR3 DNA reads TGTGCCAGCAGGGGTCAGGGGGCAGGGAACTATGGCTACACCTTC. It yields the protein CASRGQGAGNYGYTF.

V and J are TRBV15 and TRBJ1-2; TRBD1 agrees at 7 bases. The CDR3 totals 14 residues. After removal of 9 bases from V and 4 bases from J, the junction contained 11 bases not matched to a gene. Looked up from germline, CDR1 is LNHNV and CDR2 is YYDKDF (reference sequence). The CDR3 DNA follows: TGTGCCACTAGCCGGGACAGAAGTCTCTATGGCTACACCTTC. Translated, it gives CATSRDRSLYGYTF.

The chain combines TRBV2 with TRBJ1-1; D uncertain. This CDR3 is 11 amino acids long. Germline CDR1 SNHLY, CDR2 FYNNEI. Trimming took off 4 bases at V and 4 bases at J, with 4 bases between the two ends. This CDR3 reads CASSVITEAFF. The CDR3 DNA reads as TGTGCCAGCAGTGTTATCACTGAAGCTTTCTTT.

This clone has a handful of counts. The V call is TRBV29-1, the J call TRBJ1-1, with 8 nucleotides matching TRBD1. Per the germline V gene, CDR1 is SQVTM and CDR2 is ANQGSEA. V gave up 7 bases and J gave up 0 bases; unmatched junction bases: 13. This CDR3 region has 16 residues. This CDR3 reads CSAQGVEFRVNTEAFF. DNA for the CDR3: TGCAGCGCACAGGGGGTCGAATTTCGTGTGAACACTGAAGCTTTCTTT.

CDR3 residues: CATSERGRTFYF. In nucleotides, the CDR3 is TGTGCCACCAGCGAGAGGGGGCGTACTTTTTACTTC. V and J are TRBV15 and TRBJ2-5; 7 bases line up with TRBD1. With 5 bases clipped from V and 14 bases from J, the junction kept 11 bases outside the gene matches. Germline values: CDR1 LNHNV, CDR2 YYDKDF (reference sequence). This CDR3 contains 12 residues.

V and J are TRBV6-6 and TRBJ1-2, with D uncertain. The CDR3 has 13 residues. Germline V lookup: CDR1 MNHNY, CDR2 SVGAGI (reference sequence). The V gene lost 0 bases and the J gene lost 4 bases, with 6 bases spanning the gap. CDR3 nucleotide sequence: TGTGCCAGCAGTTACTCGGCGGGCTATGGCTACACCTTC. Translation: CASSYSAGYGYTF.

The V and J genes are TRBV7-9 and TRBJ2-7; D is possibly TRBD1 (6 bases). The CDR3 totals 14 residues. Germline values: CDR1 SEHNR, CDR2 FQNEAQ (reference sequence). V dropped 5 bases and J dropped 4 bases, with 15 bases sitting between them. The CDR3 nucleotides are TGTGCCAGCAGCCCCAGGACAGAAGCTTACGAGCAGTACGTC. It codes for CASSPRTEAYEQYV.

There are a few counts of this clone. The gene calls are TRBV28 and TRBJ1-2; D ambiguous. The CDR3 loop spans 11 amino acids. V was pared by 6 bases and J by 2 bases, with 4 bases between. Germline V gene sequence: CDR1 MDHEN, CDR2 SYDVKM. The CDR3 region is CASRENYGYTF. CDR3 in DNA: TGTGCCAGCAGGGAGAACTATGGCTACACCTTC.

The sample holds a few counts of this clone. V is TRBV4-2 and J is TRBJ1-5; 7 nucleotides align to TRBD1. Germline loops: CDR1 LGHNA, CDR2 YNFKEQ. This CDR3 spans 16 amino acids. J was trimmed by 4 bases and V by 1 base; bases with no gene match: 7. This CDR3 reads CASSQGFGTENQPQHF. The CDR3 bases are TGTGCCAGCAGCCAAGGCTTTGGGACAGAGAATCAGCCCCAGCATTTT.

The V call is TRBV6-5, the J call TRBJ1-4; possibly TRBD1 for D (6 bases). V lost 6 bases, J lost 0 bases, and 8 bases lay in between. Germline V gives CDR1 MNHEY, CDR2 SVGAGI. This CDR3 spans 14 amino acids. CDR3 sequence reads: CASRRGTTNEKLFF. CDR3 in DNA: TGTGCCAGCAGGAGGGGGACAACTAATGAAAAACTGTTTTTT.

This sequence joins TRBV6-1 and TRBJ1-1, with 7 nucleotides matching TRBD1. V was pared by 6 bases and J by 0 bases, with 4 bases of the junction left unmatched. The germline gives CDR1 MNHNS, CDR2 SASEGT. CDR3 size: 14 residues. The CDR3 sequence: CASRGQALNTEAFF. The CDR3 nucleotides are TGTGCCAGCAGAGGACAGGCGCTGAACACTGAAGCTTTCTTT.

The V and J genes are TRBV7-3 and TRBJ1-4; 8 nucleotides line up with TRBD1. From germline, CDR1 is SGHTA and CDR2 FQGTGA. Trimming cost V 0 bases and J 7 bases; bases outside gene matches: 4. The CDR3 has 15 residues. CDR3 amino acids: CASSLTGTGGEKLFF. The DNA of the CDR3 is TGTGCCAGCAGCTTAACCGGGACAGGCGGTGAAAAACTGTTTTTT.

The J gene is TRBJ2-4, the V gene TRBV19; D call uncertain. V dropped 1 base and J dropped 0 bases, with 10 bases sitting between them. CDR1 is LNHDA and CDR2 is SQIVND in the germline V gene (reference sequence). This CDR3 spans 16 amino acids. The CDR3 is CASSIGGDLAKNIQYF. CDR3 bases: TGTGCCAGTAGTATAGGAGGAGATCTAGCCAAAAACATTCAGTACTTC.

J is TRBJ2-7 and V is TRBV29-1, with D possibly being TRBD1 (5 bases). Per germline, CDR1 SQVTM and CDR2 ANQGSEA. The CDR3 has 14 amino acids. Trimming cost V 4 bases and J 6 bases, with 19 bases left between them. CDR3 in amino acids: CSVGSDSLSLEQYF. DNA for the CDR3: TGCAGCGTTGGGTCAGACAGCCTGAGCCTCGAGCAGTACTTC.

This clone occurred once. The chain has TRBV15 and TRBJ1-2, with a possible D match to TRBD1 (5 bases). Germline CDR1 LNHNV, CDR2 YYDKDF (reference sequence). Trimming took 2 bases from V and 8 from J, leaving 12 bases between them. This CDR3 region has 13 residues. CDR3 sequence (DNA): TGTGCCACCAGCAGATACGGGACTCGGGGCTACACCTTC. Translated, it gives CATSRYGTRGYTF.

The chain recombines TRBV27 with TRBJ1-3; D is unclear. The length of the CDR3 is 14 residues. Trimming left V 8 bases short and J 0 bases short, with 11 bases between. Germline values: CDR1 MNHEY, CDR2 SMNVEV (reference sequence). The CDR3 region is CASSISFSGNTIYF. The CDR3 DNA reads TGTGCCAGCTCGATCAGTTTCTCTGGAAACACCATATATTTT.

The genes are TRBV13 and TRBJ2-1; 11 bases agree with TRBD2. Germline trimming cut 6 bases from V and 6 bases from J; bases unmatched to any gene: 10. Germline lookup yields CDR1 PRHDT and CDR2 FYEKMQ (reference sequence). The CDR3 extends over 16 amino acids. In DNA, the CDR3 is TGTGCCAGCAGTCATCAGGGACTAGCGGACGGCAATGAGCAGTTCTTC. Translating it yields CASSHQGLADGNEQFF.

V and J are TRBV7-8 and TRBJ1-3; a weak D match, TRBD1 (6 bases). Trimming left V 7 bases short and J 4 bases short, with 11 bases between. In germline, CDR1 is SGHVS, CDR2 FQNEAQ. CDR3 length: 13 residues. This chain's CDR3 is CASTQGLGNTIYF. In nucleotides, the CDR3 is TGTGCCAGCACCCAGGGGTTAGGAAACACCATATATTTT.